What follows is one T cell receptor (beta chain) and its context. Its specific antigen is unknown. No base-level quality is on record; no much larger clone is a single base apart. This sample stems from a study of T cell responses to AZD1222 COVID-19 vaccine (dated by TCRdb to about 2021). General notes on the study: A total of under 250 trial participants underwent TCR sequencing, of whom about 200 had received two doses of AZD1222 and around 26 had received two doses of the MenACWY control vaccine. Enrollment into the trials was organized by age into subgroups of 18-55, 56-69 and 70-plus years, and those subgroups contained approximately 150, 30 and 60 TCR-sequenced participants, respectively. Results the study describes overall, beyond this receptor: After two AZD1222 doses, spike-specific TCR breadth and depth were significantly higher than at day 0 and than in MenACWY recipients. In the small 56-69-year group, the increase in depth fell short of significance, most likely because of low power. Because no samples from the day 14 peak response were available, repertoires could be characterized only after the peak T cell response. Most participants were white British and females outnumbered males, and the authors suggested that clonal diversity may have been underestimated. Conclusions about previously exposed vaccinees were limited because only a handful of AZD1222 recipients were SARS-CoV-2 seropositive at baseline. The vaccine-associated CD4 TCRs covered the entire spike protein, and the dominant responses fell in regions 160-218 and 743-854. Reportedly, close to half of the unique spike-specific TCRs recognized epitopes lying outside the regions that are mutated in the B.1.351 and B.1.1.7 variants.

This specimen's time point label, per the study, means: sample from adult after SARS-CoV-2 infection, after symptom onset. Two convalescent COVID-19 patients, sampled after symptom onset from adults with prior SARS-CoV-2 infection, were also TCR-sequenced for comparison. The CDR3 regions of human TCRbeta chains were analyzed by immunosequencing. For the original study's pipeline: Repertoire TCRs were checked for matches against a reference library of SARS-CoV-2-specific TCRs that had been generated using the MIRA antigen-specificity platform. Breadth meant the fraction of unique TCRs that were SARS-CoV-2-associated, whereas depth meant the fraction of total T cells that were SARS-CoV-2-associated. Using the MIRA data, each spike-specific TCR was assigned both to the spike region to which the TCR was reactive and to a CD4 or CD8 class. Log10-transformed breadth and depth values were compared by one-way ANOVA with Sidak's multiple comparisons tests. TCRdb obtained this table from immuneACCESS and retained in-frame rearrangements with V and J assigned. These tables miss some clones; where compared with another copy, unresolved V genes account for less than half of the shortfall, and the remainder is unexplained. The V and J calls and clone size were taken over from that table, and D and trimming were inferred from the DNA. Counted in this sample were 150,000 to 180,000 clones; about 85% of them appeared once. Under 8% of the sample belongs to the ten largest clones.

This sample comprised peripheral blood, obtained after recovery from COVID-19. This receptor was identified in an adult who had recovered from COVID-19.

The DNA is as follows: TGCGCCAGCTCTACTTCTTGGGGGGCTCGGACAGATACGCAGTATTTT. It specifies CASSTSWGARTDTQYF. Recombination linked TRBV5-1 to TRBJ2-3; the D gene assignment is perhaps TRBD1 or TRBD2, with each matching 6 bases. The germline V gene provides CDR1 SGHRS and CDR2 YFSETQ. V is cut by 7 bases and J by 3 bases, and the space between the germline ends is 21 bases. The CDR3 runs 16 residues from the cysteine to the phenylalanine. The retained sequence is limited to the CDR3, 48 bases, with the frame set at the first base.